This record looks at one TCR beta chain sequence and its context. In the authors' workflow: It was from reference gene primer amplification that nucleated cell counts were estimated. Using immunoSEQ multiplex PCR, the repertoire was profiled, and TCRdb retains in-frame clones only, with some absent. V and J calls and clone size are as listed in that table; D and trimming were resolved from the DNA. Of more than 300,000 clones listed, around 87% were seen once; the top ten hold 1.5% to 2.5%. The data belong to a study of blood T cell repertoires in COVID-19. For the study at large: PBMCs, B-cell-depleted T cells, or T cells were the source of the cDNA or gDNA that made up the material.

Participants were aged roughly 18 to 90 years, lived in 24 US areas, and enrolled virtually. Participant-reported clinical history was the basis for cohort assignment. The CDR3 sequence is 14 residues long. V was clipped by 1 base and J by 4 bases, with 8 bases between them. Germline CDR1 reads MGHRA; CDR2 reads YSYEKL. The rearrangement uses TRBV4-1 and TRBJ2-1, with D perhaps matching TRBD2 (5 bases). The receptor was isolated from a man aged 40-55 years in a cohort exposed to, infected with or recovered from COVID-19 (not recorded which). Sequencing was done on a sample of PBMCs or T cells enriched from blood (not recorded which). The DNA for the CDR3 is TGCGCCAGCAGCCAAGGGGGAGATTACAATGAGCAGTTCTTC. It translates to CASSQGGDYNEQFF.